This paragraph reports one T cell receptor (beta chain). Its target is unknown. Indicated time point: persistent/refractory GD, antithyroid drugs over 5 years with positive TRAb. TCR sequences were obtained from RNA taken from PBMCs. Arm-PCR of CDR3 regions and iRepertoire HTBI primers were the basis on which TCR beta libraries were built. Original processing notes: 60 to 65 TRBV and some 14 TRBJ segments were identified across samples. TCRdb called the multiplex PCR reads again in MiXCR, with one record for every CDR3 protein. What appears here as the V and J calls and clone size reflects TCRdb's work, not the paper's. This sample has some 470,000 distinct CDR3 sequences, with around a fifth found just once. This sample was included in a study of regulatory T cells in long-lasting Graves disease. Study-level background: Graves' disease counted as persistent after over 5 years of antithyroid drugs with positive TSH receptor antibodies.

Findings and limits, study-wide: Persistent disease preferred TRBV28, TRBJ1-2 and TRBJ2-5.

V lost 2 bases, J lost 8 bases, and 8 bases stayed unmatched. Per the germline V gene, CDR1 is MNHEY and CDR2 is SVGAGI. CDR3 size: 15 residues. Specimen: peripheral blood mononuclear cells (PBMCs), collected when the disease was refractory, from a patient treated with antithyroid drugs. This TCR came from a female donor with Graves disease. The rearrangement joins TRBV6-5 to TRBJ2-1; TRBD1 matches at 8 bases. The CDR3 region is CASSYDRGGQYEQFF. The DNA for the CDR3 is TGTGCCAGCAGTTACGACAGGGGTGGTCAATATGAGCAGTTCTTC.